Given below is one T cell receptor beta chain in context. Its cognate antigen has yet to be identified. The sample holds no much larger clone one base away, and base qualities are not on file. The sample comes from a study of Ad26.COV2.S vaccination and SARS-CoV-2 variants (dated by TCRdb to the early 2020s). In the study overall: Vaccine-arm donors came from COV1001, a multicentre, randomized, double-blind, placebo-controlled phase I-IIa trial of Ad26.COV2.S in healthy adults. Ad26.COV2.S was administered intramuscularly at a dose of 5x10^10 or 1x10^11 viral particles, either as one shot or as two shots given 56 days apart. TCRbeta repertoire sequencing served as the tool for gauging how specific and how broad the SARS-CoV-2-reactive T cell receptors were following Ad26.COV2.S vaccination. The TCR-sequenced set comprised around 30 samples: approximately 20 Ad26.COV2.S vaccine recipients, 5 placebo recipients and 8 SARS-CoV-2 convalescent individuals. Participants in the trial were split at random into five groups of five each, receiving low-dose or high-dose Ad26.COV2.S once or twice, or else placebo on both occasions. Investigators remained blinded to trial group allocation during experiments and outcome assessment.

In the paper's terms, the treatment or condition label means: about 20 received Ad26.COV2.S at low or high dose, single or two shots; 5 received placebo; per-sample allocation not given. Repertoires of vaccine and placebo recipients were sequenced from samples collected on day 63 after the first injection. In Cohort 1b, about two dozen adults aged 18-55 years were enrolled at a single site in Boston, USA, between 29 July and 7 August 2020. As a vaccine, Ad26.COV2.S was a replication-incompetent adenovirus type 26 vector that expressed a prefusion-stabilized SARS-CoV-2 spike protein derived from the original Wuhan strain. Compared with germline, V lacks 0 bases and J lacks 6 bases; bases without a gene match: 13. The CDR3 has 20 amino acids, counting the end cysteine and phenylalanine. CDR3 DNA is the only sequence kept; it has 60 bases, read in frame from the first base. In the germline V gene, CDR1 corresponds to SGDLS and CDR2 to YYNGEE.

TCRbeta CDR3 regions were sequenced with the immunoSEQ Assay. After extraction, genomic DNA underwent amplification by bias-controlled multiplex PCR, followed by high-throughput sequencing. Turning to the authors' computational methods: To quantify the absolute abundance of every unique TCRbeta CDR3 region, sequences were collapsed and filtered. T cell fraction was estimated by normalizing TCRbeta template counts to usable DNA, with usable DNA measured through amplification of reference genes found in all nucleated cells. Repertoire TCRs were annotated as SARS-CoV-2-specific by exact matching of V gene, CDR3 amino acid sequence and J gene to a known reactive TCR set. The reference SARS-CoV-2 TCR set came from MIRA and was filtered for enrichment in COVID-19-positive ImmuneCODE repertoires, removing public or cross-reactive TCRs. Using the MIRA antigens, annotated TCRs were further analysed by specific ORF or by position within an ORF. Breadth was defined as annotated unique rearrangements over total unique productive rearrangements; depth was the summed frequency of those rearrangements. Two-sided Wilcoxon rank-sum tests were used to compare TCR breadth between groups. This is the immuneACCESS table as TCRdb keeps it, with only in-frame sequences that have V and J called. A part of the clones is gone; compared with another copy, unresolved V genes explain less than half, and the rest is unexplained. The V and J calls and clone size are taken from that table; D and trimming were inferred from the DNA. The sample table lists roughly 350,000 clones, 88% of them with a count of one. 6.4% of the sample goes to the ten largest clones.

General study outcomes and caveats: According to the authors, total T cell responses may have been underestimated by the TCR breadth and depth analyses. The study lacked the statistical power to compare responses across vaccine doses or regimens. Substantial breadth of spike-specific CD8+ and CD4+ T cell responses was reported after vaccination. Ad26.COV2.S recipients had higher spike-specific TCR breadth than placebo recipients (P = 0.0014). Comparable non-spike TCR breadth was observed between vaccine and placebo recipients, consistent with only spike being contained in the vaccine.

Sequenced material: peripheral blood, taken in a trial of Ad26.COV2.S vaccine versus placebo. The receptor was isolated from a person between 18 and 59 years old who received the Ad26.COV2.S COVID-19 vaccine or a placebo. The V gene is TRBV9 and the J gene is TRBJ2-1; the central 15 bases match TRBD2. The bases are TGTGCCAGCAGCGTAGGGCCGGGACTAGCGGGGGGACTTAAGGCCAATGAGCAGTTCTTC. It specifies CASSVGPGLAGGLKANEQFF.